The present entry profiles one TCR beta chain with its context. The CDR3 is made up of 14 amino acids. V shed 6 bases and J shed 3 bases, with 15 bases lying between them. The germline gives CDR1 SGHAT, CDR2 FQNNGV. This specimen belongs to a study of shared clonotypes between healthy human individuals. The table came from immunoSEQ multiplex PCR; TCRdb's copy has only in-frame clones and leaves some out. The sample yields roughly 2.6 million clones, around 94% seen once. Sequences were obtained from naive CD4+ T cells sorted from blood. Sample subset: CD45RA+ positively selected. The rearrangement uses TRBV11-2 and TRBJ2-7; a possible D gene is TRBD2 (6 bases). The source of this sequence is a young man in good health. CDR3 sequence (DNA): TGTGCCAGCAGTTCCCGGGACTCAGACTACGAGCAGTACTTC. It codes for CASSSRDSDYEQYF.